This T cell receptor (beta chain) was documented in a study of T cell changes during pregnancy in multiple sclerosis. Produced via immunoSEQ multiplex PCR; TCRdb's table is partial and in-frame only. The sample yields tens of thousands of clones, almost 95% seen once. The CDR3 runs to 13 residues. The ends were cut back, 4 bases at V and 14 bases at J, with 19 bases in the middle. CDR1 SGHTS and CDR2 YDEGEE come from the germline V gene. This sample comprised peripheral blood, obtained after pregnancy. This clonotype originated in a female donor with multiple sclerosis, enrolled in a pregnancy study. V usage is TRBV5-8 and J usage is TRBJ2-1; possible D gene TRBD1, 7 bases. The CDR3 DNA follows: TGTGCCAGCAGCGCCGGACAGGACCGCGGGAAGTTCTTC. It translates to CASSAGQDRGKFF.